The 30 T cell receptor beta chains in this list originate from one sample, sequenced in a study of Graves' ophthalmopathy and Graves' hyperthyroidism. Using RNA transcripts, the TCR beta CDR3 regions were amplified. Amplification began with first-round RT-PCR using HTBI primers, then second-round multiplex PCR was performed. One entry per CDR3 protein results from TCRdb running MiXCR on the multiplex PCR reads. The sample includes hundreds of thousands of distinct CDR3 sequences, 21% of them seen just once. Material for sequencing was peripheral blood. The receptor set was obtained from a woman between 18 and 29 years old with stable Graves' hyperthyroidism.

This clonotype was seen at least ten times. The V gene is TRBV27, the J gene TRBJ2-2; the D gene is possibly TRBD2 (6 bases). The CDR3 covers 17 residues. In germline, CDR1 is MNHEY, CDR2 SMNVEV (reference sequence). Between the trimmed V and J ends, which lost 5 bases and 3 bases, there was a span of 19 bases. This chain's CDR3 is CASSQPSFGGYTGELFF. In DNA, the CDR3 is TGTGCCAGCAGTCAACCCTCCTTTGGGGGGTACACCGGGGAGCTGTTTTTT.

This clonotype was recorded at least ten times. The chain combines TRBV25-1 with TRBJ2-2; the D is unclear. Trimming left V 1 base short and J 1 base short, with 19 bases between. Germline V CDR1 and CDR2: MGHDK, SYGVNS. The CDR3 loop spans 19 amino acids. CDR3 sequence reads: CASSESPRRWQVNTGELFF. In DNA form, the CDR3 reads TGTGCCAGCAGTGAATCCCCTAGACGCTGGCAGGTGAACACCGGGGAGCTGTTTTTT.

To note about this clonotype: At one boundary the junction diverges from the germline segment, which might be a read error. The J gene is TRBJ2-4, the V gene TRBV24-1, with TRBD1 identical over 10 bases. Germline values: CDR1 KGHDR, CDR2 SFDVKD. The CDR3 spans 17 residues. This CDR3 is CATSDPGQGYEGDIKYF. The CDR3 nucleotides are TGTGCCACCAGTGATCCGGGACAGGGGTATGAGGGGGACATTAAGTACTTC.

This clonotype showed up many times. CDR3 protein: CASSLYQGEAETQYF. The DNA of the CDR3 is TGTGCCAGCAGCCTATATCAGGGGGAAGCAGAGACCCAGTACTTC. The chain has TRBV28 and TRBJ2-5, with 7 bases that match TRBD1. V gave up 6 bases and J gave up 4 bases; unmatched junction bases: 11. CDR1 is MDHEN and CDR2 is SYDVKM in the germline V gene. The CDR3 has 15 residues. Variable domain in full (rest from reference TRBV28 and TRBJ2-5): DVKVTQSSRYLVKRTGEKVFLECVQDMDHENMFWYRQDPGLGLRLIYFSYDVKMKEKGDIPEGYSVSREKKERFSLILESASTNQTSMYLCASSLYQGEAETQYFGPGTRLLVL.

This clonotype was seen repeatedly, ten times or more. The chain is built from TRBV20-1 and TRBJ2-7, with D possibly being TRBD1 or TRBD2 (5 bases each). Germline CDR1 DFQATT, CDR2 SNEGSKA (reference sequence). Trimming pared 6 bases from V and 0 bases from J, leaving 21 bases between. This CDR3 has 16 amino acids. This CDR3 reads CSAPLGPLMVSYEQYF. For the CDR3, the DNA is TGCAGTGCCCCACTGGGACCGCTGATGGTCTCCTACGAGCAGTACTTC.

This clonotype was counted many times. This chain joins TRBV28 and TRBJ1-6; no definite D call. The CDR3 has 16 residues. Germline values: CDR1 MDHEN, CDR2 SYDVKM. The V end lost 3 bases, the J end lost 0 bases, and 9 bases lay between the germline ends. CDR3: CASSLRASSYNSPLHF. For the CDR3, the DNA is TGTGCCAGCAGTTTGAGGGCTTCCTCCTATAATTCACCCCTCCACTTT.

This clonotype was counted at least ten times. The J gene is TRBJ2-7, the V gene TRBV3-1; D might be TRBD1 or TRBD2, each matching 5 bases. Between the trimmed V and J ends, which lost 3 bases and 7 bases, there was a span of 7 bases. Germline assignment: CDR1 LGHDT and CDR2 YNNKEL (reference sequence). This CDR3 region has 11 residues. The CDR3 is CASSQRGEQYF. DNA of the CDR3: TGTGCCAGCAGCCAGAGGGGTGAGCAGTACTTC.

This sequence joins TRBV12-3 or TRBV12-4 and TRBJ1-5, with 10 bases that match TRBD1. CDR3 size: 15 residues. The V segment lost 7 bases and the J segment 4 bases; nucleotides outside the gene matches: 7. The CDR3 DNA is TGTGCCAGCACCCCGACAGGGGGCGCGAATCAGCCCCAGCATTTT. This sequence encodes CASTPTGGANQPQHF.

This clonotype was picked up many times. V usage is TRBV7-8 and J usage is TRBJ2-5; 14 bases fit TRBD2. J was trimmed by 3 bases and V by 4 bases; bases with no gene match: 10. Germline values: CDR1 SGHVS, CDR2 FQNEAQ. The CDR3 loop spans 18 amino acids. The CDR3 spells CASSSRLAGGPGKETQYF. The CDR3 DNA reads TGTGCCAGCAGCTCCAGACTAGCGGGAGGGCCAGGGAAAGAGACCCAGTACTTC.

This clonotype showed up many times. The genes are TRBV12-3 or TRBV12-4 and TRBJ1-3, with TRBD1 matching over 7 bases. The CDR3 contains 15 residues. V was clipped by 3 bases and J by 2 bases; unmatched bases: 4. CDR3 in amino acids: CASSFGDRAGNTIYF. CDR3 coding DNA: TGTGCCAGCAGTTTCGGCGACAGGGCTGGAAACACCATATATTTT.

The chain carries TRBV4-1 and TRBJ1-2, with 10 nucleotides matching TRBD1. The CDR3 covers 16 residues. CDR1 is MGHRA and CDR2 is YSYEKL in the germline V gene. Losses at the gene ends were 3 bases for V and 3 bases for J; bases not matched to a gene: 7. The CDR3 region has the DNA TGCGCCAGCAGCCAGAGAGCGGACAGGGGGGACTATGGCTACACCTTC. Amino acid sequence: CASSQRADRGDYGYTF.

In its sample, this clonotype was seen many times. The CDR3 coding sequence is TGTGCCAGCAGCTTAGCGTCTAGCGGGAGTGGGGTGTCCTACGAGCAGTACTTC. Its translation: CASSLASSGSGVSYEQYF. The chain has TRBV7-2 and TRBJ2-7; the match to TRBD2 covers 10 bases. CDR3 size: 18 residues. V lost 0 bases, J lost 1 base, and 9 bases stayed unmatched. Germline V gives CDR1 SGHTA, CDR2 FQGNSA.

Concerning this clonotype itself: A much larger clonotype is one base distant, so this may be a read error. Lacking the conserved final phenylalanine or tryptophan, this CDR3 likely reflects a read error. The chain is built from TRBV12-3 or TRBV12-4 and TRBJ1-2, with a tentative D call TRBD1 (5 bases). The CDR3 sequence is 12 residues long. CDR3 DNA sequence: TGTGCAATACAGGCACTTAACTATGGCTACACCGTC. This translates into CAIQALNYGYTV.

At least ten counts were recorded for this clonotype. The chain is built from TRBV5-1 and TRBJ2-5; D is unresolved. The germline V gene has CDR1 SGHRS and CDR2 YFSETQ. The CDR3 runs 15 residues. Trimming cost V 0 bases and J 3 bases, with 12 bases left between them. The CDR3 is CASSLVSRAEETQYF. The CDR3 DNA reads as TGCGCCAGCAGCTTGGTTTCTCGGGCTGAAGAGACCCAGTACTTC.

This clonotype was observed many times. The V and J genes are TRBV6-1 and TRBJ1-1; 7 bases match TRBD1. The CDR3 runs to 14 residues. Unmatched junction bases numbered 8, after V lost 5 bases and J lost 5 bases. Germline lookup yields CDR1 MNHNS and CDR2 SASEGT. CDR3 bases: TGTGCCAGCAGTAGACCAGGGGGAGAGACTGAAGCTTTCTTT. Translation gives CASSRPGGETEAFF.

The J gene is TRBJ2-7, the V gene TRBV15; TRBD2 might be the D (5 bases). The V and J ends lost 4 bases and 7 bases respectively, with 11 bases between them. Germline V gene sequence: CDR1 LNHNV, CDR2 YYDKDF (reference sequence). This CDR3 region has 12 residues. CDR3 DNA: TGTGCCACCAGCACCTGGACTGGGGAGCAGTACTTC. Translation gives CATSTWTGEQYF.

This clonotype was picked up many times. This sequence joins TRBV6-5 and TRBJ2-4, with 8 bases matching TRBD1. Germline assignment: CDR1 MNHEY and CDR2 SVGAGI. This CDR3 region has 14 residues. The ends lost 6 bases at V and 5 bases at J; junction bases unmatched: 6. The CDR3: CASRSTGVQNIQYF. The CDR3 coding sequence is TGTGCCAGCAGGTCGACAGGGGTGCAAAACATTCAGTACTTC.

This clonotype was counted ten times or more. The chain recombines TRBV20-1 with TRBJ2-2, with unresolved D. Per the germline V gene, CDR1 is DFQATT and CDR2 is SNEGSKA (reference sequence). CDR3 length: 13 residues. V lost 0 bases and J lost 7, with 9 bases in between. CDR3 sequence (DNA): TGCAGTGCTAGAGATGTGGGGTTCGGGGAGCTGTTTTTT. Amino acid sequence: CSARDVGFGELFF.

This clonotype was seen many times. This rearrangement joins TRBV7-8 to TRBJ2-7; 7 bases match TRBD1. The junction had 10 bases not matched to a gene; V was cut back by 5 bases and J by 3 bases. The CDR3 loop spans 15 amino acids. Per germline, CDR1 SGHVS and CDR2 FQNEAQ. The CDR3 region is CASSPGTEMNYEQYF. CDR3 DNA: TGTGCCAGCAGCCCTGGGACAGAGATGAACTACGAGCAGTACTTC.

For the CDR3, the DNA is TGCGCCAGCAGCTTGAACGTGGGGGGCACGCCTAATTCACCCCTCCACTTT. Protein sequence: CASSLNVGGTPNSPLHF. The rearrangement joins TRBV5-1 to TRBJ1-6; tentative D call: TRBD1 (6 bases). The CDR3 has 17 residues. The V and J ends lost 1 base and 6 bases respectively, with 17 bases between them. Germline values: CDR1 SGHRS, CDR2 YFSETQ.

This sequence joins TRBV5-1 and TRBJ2-7; the match to TRBD1 covers 9 bases. This CDR3 region has 14 residues. V dropped 4 bases and J dropped 7; count of bases not matched to a gene: 9. CDR1 is SGHRS and CDR2 is YFSETQ in the germline V gene. The CDR3 is CASSTGTGLWEQYF. CDR3 nucleotides: TGCGCCAGCAGCACCGGGACAGGGCTTTGGGAGCAGTACTTC.

In this sample, this clonotype turned up many times. V gene TRBV11-2 combines with J gene TRBJ1-1; 8 bases are shared with TRBD1. The V and J ends lost 1 base and 1 base, in that order; junction bases with no gene match: 2. Germline values: CDR1 SGHAT, CDR2 FQNNGV. There are 15 residues in the CDR3. DNA of the CDR3: TGTGCCAGCAGCTTAGTCAGGGGGCGGAACACTGAAGCTTTCTTT. This gives the protein CASSLVRGRNTEAFF.

This clonotype was picked up many times. The J gene is TRBJ2-3, the V gene TRBV25-1; 10 bases map to TRBD2. V trimming: 4 bases; J trimming: 0 bases; junction bases outside the gene matches: 7. The CDR3 has 17 residues. CDR1 is MGHDK and CDR2 is SYGVNS in the germline V gene. The CDR3 protein is CASSAAGGQSSTDTQYF. CDR3 bases: TGTGCCAGCAGTGCAGCGGGAGGGCAATCTAGCACAGATACGCAGTATTTT. The variable domain in full, completed from reference TRBV25-1 and TRBJ2-3, reads EADIYQTPRYLVIGTGKKITLECSQTMGHDKMYWYQQDPGMELHLIHYSYGVNSTEKGDLSSESTVSRIRTEHFPLTLESARPSHTSQYLCASSAAGGQSSTDTQYFGPGTRLTVL.

This clonotype has at least ten counts. The J gene is TRBJ2-7, the V gene TRBV9; 14 positions agree with TRBD2. J was trimmed by 2 bases and V by 4 bases; bases with no gene match: 5. The CDR3 has 16 residues. The V gene's germline CDR1 is SGDLS and CDR2 YYNGEE. CDR3 protein: CASSPGTSGGTYEQYF. CDR3 sequence (DNA): TGTGCCAGCAGCCCGGGGACTAGCGGGGGAACCTACGAGCAGTACTTC.

This chain connects TRBV10-3 to TRBJ2-7, with a tentative D call TRBD2 (5 bases). V lost 3 bases to trimming and J lost 3 bases, with 9 bases between them. Germline V lookup: CDR1 ENHRY, CDR2 SYGVKD. There are 13 residues in the CDR3. As DNA, the CDR3 is TGTGCCATCAGTGATGAGGGTGACTACGAGCAGTACTTC. This encodes CAISDEGDYEQYF.

The table lists this clonotype with many counts. The chain joins TRBV5-1 to TRBJ2-2, with no clear D. Trimming pared 1 base from V and 1 base from J, leaving 5 bases between. The CDR3 spans 14 residues. CDR1 is SGHRS, CDR2 YFSETQ, per germline. In DNA form, the CDR3 reads TGCGCCAGCAGCTTGTATGGGAACACCGGGGAGCTGTTTTTT. It yields the protein CASSLYGNTGELFF. Full variable domain (remainder filled in from reference TRBV5-1 and TRBJ2-2): KAGVTQTPRYLIKTRGQQVTLSCSPISGHRSVSWYQQTPGQGLQFLFEYFSETQRNKGNFPGRFSGRQFSNSRSEMNVSTLELGDSALYLCASSLYGNTGELFFGEGSRLTVL.

There are many counts of this clonotype. The J gene is TRBJ2-7, the V gene TRBV4-3, with D uncertain. Deletions cut 6 bases from V and 3 bases from J, with 12 bases between. Germline V gene lookup returns CDR1 LGHNA and CDR2 YSLEER. This CDR3 contains 13 residues. CDR3 nucleotide sequence: TGCGCCAGCAGTCGGAGAACCTACTACGAGCAGTACTTC. The encoded protein is CASSRRTYYEQYF.

Many counts were recorded for this clonotype. The chain combines TRBV15 with TRBJ1-1, with a weak D call TRBD1 (6 bases). Trimming removed 5 bases from V and 3 bases from J, with 10 bases in between. The CDR3 totals 13 residues. Germline loops: CDR1 LNHNV, CDR2 YYDKDF (reference sequence). This chain's CDR3 is CATSSSGDTEAFF. As DNA, the CDR3 is TGTGCCACCAGCTCATCAGGGGACACTGAAGCTTTCTTT.

This clonotype was seen ten or more times. The V and J genes are TRBV6-5 and TRBJ1-3, with 8 positions matching TRBD1. V lost 2 bases, J lost 4 bases, and 1 base stayed unmatched. Per the germline V gene, CDR1 is MNHEY and CDR2 is SVGAGI. The CDR3 sequence is 14 residues long. CDR3 nucleotide sequence: TGTGCCAGCAGTTACGGACAGGGAGGAAACACCATATATTTT. It specifies CASSYGQGGNTIYF.

This clonotype showed up many times. The chain combines TRBV19 with TRBJ1-5; TRBD1 might be the D (6 bases). The CDR3 is 14 amino acids. In germline, CDR1 is LNHDA, CDR2 SQIVND (reference sequence). Trimming took 5 bases from V and 3 from J, leaving 11 bases between them. The CDR3 sequence is CASSFGQINQPQHF. CDR3 bases: TGTGCCAGTAGTTTCGGACAGATCAATCAGCCCCAGCATTTT.